There are many counts of the clone carrying this TCR beta chain. Its specificity is unknown. These data belong to a study of CD8 T cells in ankylosing spondylitis. Study observations and caveats: Reactive arthritis synovial fluid and blood were previously reported to contain some motif variants. Characteristic of ankylosing spondylitis blood, it appeared, was a TCR beta motif comprising eight highly homologous variants.

TCRdb fed the 5' RACE reads into MiXCR, producing one record per CDR3 protein. Of around 490,000 distinct CDR3 sequences listed, approximately 5% are singletons. The CDR3 sequence is 12 residues long. V lost 11 bases, J lost 1 base, and 11 bases lay in between. From germline, CDR1 is ENHRY and CDR2 SYGVKD. Material: blood, either unsorted or a sorted T cell fraction (not recorded which). V usage is TRBV10-3 and J usage is TRBJ1-2, with no clear D. This receptor was obtained from a male donor with ankylosing spondylitis. The CDR3 bases are TGTGCCGCCACAGAATATAACTATGGCTACACCTTC. Its protein is CAATEYNYGYTF.